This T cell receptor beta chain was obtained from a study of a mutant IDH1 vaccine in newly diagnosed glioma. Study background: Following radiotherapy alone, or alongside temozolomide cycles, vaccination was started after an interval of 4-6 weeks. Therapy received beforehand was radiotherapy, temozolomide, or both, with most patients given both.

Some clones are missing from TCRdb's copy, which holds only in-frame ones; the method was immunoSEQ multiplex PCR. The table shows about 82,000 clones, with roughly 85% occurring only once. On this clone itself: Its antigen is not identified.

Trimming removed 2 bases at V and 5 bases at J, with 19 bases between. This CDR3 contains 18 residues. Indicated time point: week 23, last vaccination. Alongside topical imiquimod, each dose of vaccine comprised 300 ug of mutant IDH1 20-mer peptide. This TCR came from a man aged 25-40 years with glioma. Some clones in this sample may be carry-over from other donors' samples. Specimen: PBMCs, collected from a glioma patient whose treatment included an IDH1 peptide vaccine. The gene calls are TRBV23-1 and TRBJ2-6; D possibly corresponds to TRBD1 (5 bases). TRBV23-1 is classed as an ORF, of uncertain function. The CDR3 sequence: CASSQQGTQQSRANVLTF. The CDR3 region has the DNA TGCGCCAGCAGTCAACAGGGTACGCAACAAAGTCGGGCCAACGTCCTGACTTTC.